The 17 T cell receptor beta chains reported below all come from one sample, sequenced in a study of T cell repertoires in cytomegalovirus infection. TCRdb re-derived calls from the reads in MiXCR, one entry per CDR3 protein. The table lists about 310,000 distinct CDR3 sequences, around a sixth of them singletons. Sequencing input: PBMCs. These receptors were collected from a human donor in good health (CMV status not recorded). Some clones in this sample may be carry-over from other donors' samples.

This clonotype was detected ten times or more. The rearrangement links TRBV7-2 to TRBJ1-1, with 7 bases that match TRBD1. CDR1 and CDR2 (germline): SGHTA, FQGNSA. This CDR3 has 16 amino acids. Trimming took 5 bases from V and 3 from J; bases not matched to a gene: 12. CDR3 in amino acids: CASSPHQEGAYTEAFF. The CDR3 region has the DNA TGTGCCAGCAGCCCCCACCAAGAGGGGGCATACACTGAAGCTTTCTTT.

This rearrangement joins TRBV7-9 to TRBJ2-5, with D possibly being TRBD2 (6 bases). Trimming left V 10 bases short and J 5 bases short, with 17 bases between. Germline values: CDR1 SEHNR, CDR2 FQNEAQ (reference sequence). This CDR3 comprises 13 residues. The CDR3 DNA sequence: TGTGCCACCAGACCGGGAGCCCGGGAGACCCAGTACTTC. Encoded protein: CATRPGARETQYF.

At least ten counts were recorded for this clonotype. The CDR3 spells CASSPWTGRTDTQYF. The CDR3 DNA reads TGCGCCAGCAGCCCATGGACAGGTCGCACAGATACGCAGTATTTT. The chain is built from TRBV4-1 and TRBJ2-3, with 7 positions matching TRBD1. The trim removed 4 bases at V and 1 base at J, leaving 5 bases unmatched. The CDR3 length is 15 residues. The germline gives CDR1 MGHRA, CDR2 YSYEKL.

This clonotype was seen ten or more times. V and J are TRBV12-3 or TRBV12-4 and TRBJ1-1; no clear D. The CDR3 consists of 14 residues. Trimming cost V 2 bases and J 5 bases, with 12 bases left between them. CDR3 DNA sequence: TGTGCCAGCAGTTTAATGCCACCTGTTACTGAAGCTTTCTTT. Residues: CASSLMPPVTEAFF.

The chain combines TRBV7-2 with TRBJ2-1, with unresolved D. Trimming stripped 1 base from V and 2 bases from J, with 9 bases between. Looked up from germline, CDR1 is SGHTA and CDR2 is FQGNSA. The CDR3 sequence is 15 residues long. CDR3 DNA: TGTGCCAGCAGCTTAGGTACAGTCCCCTACAATGAGCAGTTCTTC. Protein sequence: CASSLGTVPYNEQFF.

This clonotype was seen repeatedly, ten times or more. The V gene is TRBV6-5, the J gene TRBJ2-5; D gene ambiguous. The ends were cut back, 0 bases at V and 2 bases at J, with 10 bases in the middle. The length of the CDR3 is 15 residues. CDR1 is MNHEY and CDR2 is SVGAGI in the germline V gene. The CDR3 loop reads CASSYSPTQQETQYF. The CDR3 DNA is TGTGCCAGCAGTTACTCTCCGACACAACAAGAGACCCAGTACTTC.

This clonotype was found many times. This chain joins TRBV12-3 or TRBV12-4 and TRBJ1-5, with D possibly being TRBD1 (5 bases). The length of the CDR3 is 15 residues. The V end was cut by 3 bases, the J end by 1 base, with 10 bases between. The CDR3 DNA reads TGTGCCAGCAGTTTTACGGGGGTCAGCAATCAGCCCCAGCATTTT. This translates into CASSFTGVSNQPQHF.

In its sample, this clonotype was seen a few times. Germline is not matched at one junction end, which may reflect a read error. The chain employs TRBV6-1 and TRBJ2-7; 9 bases align to TRBD1. CDR3 length equals 15 residues. CDR1 MNHNS and CDR2 SASEGT come from the germline V gene. Here the CDR3 reads CASSGRDRASHEQYF. CDR3 DNA: TGTGCCAGCAGTGGCCGGGACAGGGCCTCCCACGAGCAGTACTTC.

Of note for this clonotype: Its ends do not fully match the called genes, so a read error is possible. The chain is built from TRBV4-1 and TRBJ1-6; D uncertain. CDR1 is MGHRA and CDR2 is YSYEKL in the germline V gene. This CDR3 region has 16 residues. The CDR3 region has the DNA TGTGCCAGCAGCCAAGATCTGGGGTACGGTAATTCACCCCTCCACTTT. It is translated as CASSQDLGYGNSPLHF.

This clonotype was seen only a few times. V and J are TRBV20-1 and TRBJ2-5, with TRBD2 as a possible D gene (6 bases). V lost 6 bases and J lost 4, with 21 bases in between. This CDR3 has 15 amino acids. Germline V gene sequence: CDR1 DFQATT, CDR2 SNEGSKA (reference sequence). CDR3 sequence: CSANSHAGRRETQYF. For the CDR3, the DNA is TGCAGTGCGAATTCTCACGCCGGGAGACGAGAGACCCAGTACTTC.

This chain links TRBV5-1 with TRBJ1-1, with D possibly being TRBD1 (5 bases). This CDR3 has 15 residues. Trimming stripped 2 bases from V and 1 base from J, with 12 bases between. The germline gives CDR1 SGHRS, CDR2 YFSETQ. CDR3 nucleotide sequence: TGCGCCAGCAGCTTCACTCCGGGGGAGAACACTGAAGCTTTCTTT. It translates to CASSFTPGENTEAFF.

The chain uses TRBV2 and TRBJ2-7, with a possible D match to TRBD2 (6 bases). This CDR3 region has 14 residues. V shed 4 bases and J shed 0 bases, with 10 bases lying between them. Germline V gene data show CDR1 as SNHLY and CDR2 as FYNNEI. CDR3 loop: CASSGDSFSYEQYF. The CDR3 nucleotides are TGTGCCAGCAGTGGGGACTCTTTCTCCTACGAGCAGTACTTC.

The V gene is TRBV2, the J gene TRBJ2-7; possible D gene TRBD2, 5 bases. V lost 11 bases, J lost 2 bases, and 13 bases lay in between. Looked up from germline, CDR1 is SNHLY and CDR2 is FYNNEI. The CDR3 contains 12 residues. The CDR3 region has the DNA TGTGCCTCTCTCGGGGAACCCTACGAGCAGTACTTC. Protein: CASLGEPYEQYF. The full variable domain, rest sourced from reference TRBV2 and TRBJ2-7, is EPEVTQTPSHQVTQMGQEVILRCVPISNHLYFYWYRQILGQKVEFLVSFYNNEISEKSEIFDDQFSVERPDGSNFTLKIRSTKLEDSAMYFCASLGEPYEQYFGPGTRLTVT.

In DNA, the CDR3 is TGTGCCATCGGACAGGGGGCGACAGATACGCAGTATTTT. This gives the protein CAIGQGATDTQYF. The chain employs TRBV10-3 and TRBJ2-3, with 11 positions matching TRBD1. From germline, CDR1 is ENHRY and CDR2 SYGVKD. The CDR3 is 13 amino acids. V shed 8 bases and J 3 bases; nucleotides not matched to a gene: 1.

This clonotype was observed a handful of times. V usage is TRBV7-2 and J usage is TRBJ2-7; a possible D gene is TRBD1 (5 bases). Germline lookup yields CDR1 SGHTA and CDR2 FQGNSA. The germline V and J ends were trimmed by 8 bases and 0 bases, with 11 bases remaining between them. This CDR3 contains 13 residues. The CDR3 protein is CASSNRYSYEQYF. In DNA, the CDR3 is TGTGCCAGCTCAAACAGGTACTCCTACGAGCAGTACTTC.

This rearrangement joins TRBV12-3 or TRBV12-4 to TRBJ2-5; possibly TRBD1 for D (5 bases). V was cut by 6 bases and J by 2 bases, with 19 bases left in between. The CDR3 spans 16 residues. CDR3 region: CASSQRRVVGQETQYF. The CDR3 nucleotides are TGTGCCAGCAGCCAACGCAGGGTCGTGGGGCAAGAGACCCAGTACTTC.

This clonotype was recorded a few times. The J gene is TRBJ2-5, the V gene TRBV9, with D uncertain. Germline assignment: CDR1 SGDLS and CDR2 YYNGEE. V gave up 0 bases and J gave up 2 bases, with 5 bases separating them. The CDR3 is made up of 13 amino acids. Here the CDR3 DNA reads TGTGCCAGCAGCGTAGCTCTACAAGAGACCCAGTACTTC. This translates into CASSVALQETQYF.